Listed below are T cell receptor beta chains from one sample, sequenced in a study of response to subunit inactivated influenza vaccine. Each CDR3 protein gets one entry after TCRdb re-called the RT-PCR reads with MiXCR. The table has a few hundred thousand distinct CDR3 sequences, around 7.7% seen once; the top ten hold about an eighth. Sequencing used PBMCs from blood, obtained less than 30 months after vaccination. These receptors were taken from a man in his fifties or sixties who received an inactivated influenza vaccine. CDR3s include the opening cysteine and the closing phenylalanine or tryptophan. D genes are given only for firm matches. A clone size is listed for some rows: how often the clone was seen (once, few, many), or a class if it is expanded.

CDR3 DNA: TGCAGTGCTAGAGATGGCAAAGCCACCGGGGAGCTGTTTTTT
CDR3 protein: CSARDGKATGELFF
J gene: TRBJ2-2
clone size: NA
V gene: TRBV20-1
D gene: NA

CDR3 DNA: TGTGCCAGCAGCACAATTAACACCGGGGAGCTGTTTTTT
CDR3 protein: CASSTINTGELFF
J gene: TRBJ2-2
clone size: many
V gene: TRBV7-8
D gene: NA

CDR3 DNA: TGTGCCAGCAGCTTAGGAGAGGGTCTGATCCCTGAAGCTTTCTTT
CDR3 protein: CASSLGEGLIPEAFF
J gene: TRBJ1-1
clone size: NA
V gene: TRBV13
D gene: NA

CDR3 DNA: TGTGCCAGCAGTTTCGGACTAGCGAGAGACTCAGATACGCAGTATTTT
CDR3 protein: CASSFGLARDSDTQYF
J gene: TRBJ2-3
clone size: many
V gene: TRBV6-5
D gene: TRBD2

CDR3 DNA: TGTGCCAGCAGCACGGACAGGGGGCCTGCAGATACGCAGTATTTT
CDR3 protein: CASSTDRGPADTQYF
J gene: TRBJ2-3
clone size: few
V gene: TRBV9
D gene: TRBD1

CDR3 DNA: TGTGCCATCAGTGAGGGGATAGCGGGAGCCCGTAGTTCCGAGCAGTACTTC
CDR3 protein: CAISEGIAGARSSEQYF
J gene: TRBJ2-7
clone size: NA
V gene: TRBV10-3
D gene: TRBD2

CDR3 DNA: TGTGCCAGCAGTGCAGGGTTCACTGAAGCTTTCTTT
CDR3 protein: CASSAGFTEAFF
J gene: TRBJ1-1
clone size: few
V gene: TRBV6-1
D gene: NA

CDR3 DNA: TGTGCCAGCAGCTCCGGACCTGGCTATGGCACCTTC
CDR3 protein: CASSSGPGYGTF
J gene: TRBJ1-2
clone size: many
V gene: TRBV7-2
D gene: NA

CDR3 DNA: TGCAGTGCTAGTCTGGCGGGCGCCCGATATTCGCAGTATTTT
CDR3 protein: CSASLAGARYSQYF
J gene: TRBJ2-3
clone size: once
V gene: TRBV20-1
D gene: NA

CDR3 DNA: TGTGCCAGCAGTGCGGGACAGCCAAATTCACCCCTCCACTTT
CDR3 protein: CASSAGQPNSPLHF
J gene: TRBJ1-6
clone size: many
V gene: TRBV25-1
D gene: TRBD1

CDR3 DNA: TGTGCCAGCAGCCGAATAAACAGGGTCTCGACCCAGTACTTC
CDR3 protein: CASSRINRVSTQYF
J gene: TRBJ2-5
clone size: few
V gene: TRBV7-9
D gene: NA

CDR3 DNA: TGTGCCACCAGCAGAGATTCCTCGGGGGGTAAATACGAGCAGTACTTC
CDR3 protein: CATSRDSSGGKYEQYF
J gene: TRBJ2-7
clone size: NA
V gene: TRBV15
D gene: TRBD2

CDR3 DNA: TGCGCCAGCAGCTTGGTTGCAACAGGGGGGCCCTCGGGGATTATGAACACTGAAGCTTTCTTT
CDR3 protein: CASSLVATGGPSGIMNTEAFF
J gene: TRBJ1-1
clone size: NA
V gene: TRBV5-1
D gene: TRBD1

CDR3 DNA: TGCGCCAGCAGACCCGGGACTAGCGGGACCCAAGAGACCCAGTACTTC
CDR3 protein: CASRPGTSGTQETQYF
J gene: TRBJ2-5
clone size: few
V gene: TRBV5-1
D gene: TRBD2

CDR3 DNA: TGTGCCAGTAGGACGGACAGCTACTACGACCCCTATGGCTACACCTTC
CDR3 protein: CASRTDSYYDPYGYTF
J gene: TRBJ1-2
clone size: many
V gene: TRBV19
D gene: NA

CDR3 DNA: TGTGCCACCGCGTTAGGGGAGCTGTTTTTT
CDR3 protein: CATALGELFF
J gene: TRBJ2-2
clone size: many
V gene: TRBV6-2/TRBV6-3
D gene: NA

CDR3 DNA: TGTGCCAGCAGCTTAAGAGGTGTAGGCAATCAGCCCCAGCATTTT
CDR3 protein: CASSLRGVGNQPQHF
J gene: TRBJ1-5
clone size: few
V gene: TRBV7-8
D gene: NA

CDR3 DNA: TGTGCCAGCCCACCGGGACTAGCGGGGGGCCACTACCTCGACGATACGCAGTATTTT
CDR3 protein: CASPPGLAGGHYLDDTQYF
J gene: TRBJ2-3
clone size: many
V gene: TRBV11-2
D gene: TRBD2

CDR3 DNA: TGTGCCAGCACCCGGGACAGGCAAGAGACCCAGTACTTC
CDR3 protein: CASTRDRQETQYF
J gene: TRBJ2-5
clone size: NA
V gene: TRBV7-2
D gene: TRBD1

CDR3 DNA: TGTGCCAGCAGCCCCCTCAAGGGGGTAGAAAAACTGTTTTTT
CDR3 protein: CASSPLKGVEKLFF
J gene: TRBJ1-4
clone size: few
V gene: TRBV6-1
D gene: NA

CDR3 DNA: TGTGCCAGCAAACAGGGGATCCGAGAGACCCAGTACTTC
CDR3 protein: CASKQGIRETQYF
J gene: TRBJ2-5
clone size: few
V gene: TRBV12-3/TRBV12-4
D gene: TRBD1

CDR3 DNA: TGTGCCTCCCTTAGGGAGCGGAACACTGAAGCTTTCTTT
CDR3 protein: CASLRERNTEAFF
J gene: TRBJ1-1
clone size: many
V gene: TRBV7-9
D gene: NA

CDR3 DNA: TGCAGCGTTGGACTTAGGGTACTCAATGAGCAGTTCTTC
CDR3 protein: CSVGLRVLNEQFF
J gene: TRBJ2-1
clone size: few
V gene: TRBV29-1
D gene: NA

CDR3 DNA: TGCAGTGCTAGAGATAGGGGGCCCTCCTATGGCTACACCTTC
CDR3 protein: CSARDRGPSYGYTF
J gene: TRBJ1-2
clone size: NA
V gene: TRBV20-1
D gene: TRBD1

CDR3 DNA: TGTGCCAGCAGCGTCGTATCGGGTACCAACTCTGGAAACACCATATATTTT
CDR3 protein: CASSVVSGTNSGNTIYF
J gene: TRBJ1-3
clone size: many
V gene: TRBV7-2
D gene: NA

CDR3 DNA: TGTGCCAGCAGCTTAGAAGGGGCAATTGAGCAGTTCTTC
CDR3 protein: CASSLEGAIEQFF
J gene: TRBJ2-1
clone size: many
V gene: TRBV11-2
D gene: NA

CDR3 DNA: TGTGCCAGCAGCTTAGTAGTGGGTCGCACAGATACGCAGTATTTT
CDR3 protein: CASSLVVGRTDTQYF
J gene: TRBJ2-3
clone size: many
V gene: TRBV7-6
D gene: NA

CDR3 DNA: TGCAGTGCTAGTTTGGCAGGGAAGGAACAGCCCCAGCATTTT
CDR3 protein: CSASLAGKEQPQHF
J gene: TRBJ1-5
clone size: few
V gene: TRBV20-1
D gene: NA

CDR3 DNA: TGTGCCAGCAGGTTGACTCGACGGCTCTACAATGAGCAGTTCTTC
CDR3 protein: CASRLTRRLYNEQFF
J gene: TRBJ2-1
clone size: few
V gene: TRBV11-2
D gene: NA

CDR3 DNA: TGTGCCAGCAGCCCATACAGGGACCAGCCCCAGCATTTT
CDR3 protein: CASSPYRDQPQHF
J gene: TRBJ1-5
clone size: many
V gene: TRBV7-2
D gene: NA

CDR3 DNA: TGTGCCAGCAGCTTCTCACCCTGGGGGGGGAGCACAGATACGCAGTATTTT
CDR3 protein: CASSFSPWGGSTDTQYF
J gene: TRBJ2-3
clone size: NA
V gene: TRBV7-6
D gene: TRBD2

CDR3 DNA: TGTGCCAGCAGTTTGGGCTATGGCTACACCTTC
CDR3 protein: CASSLGYGYTF
J gene: TRBJ1-2
clone size: many
V gene: TRBV5-1
D gene: NA

CDR3 DNA: TGTGCCAGCAGTTTGGTGGATTCGACCTACGAGCAGTACTTC
CDR3 protein: CASSLVDSTYEQYF
J gene: TRBJ2-7
clone size: few
V gene: TRBV28
D gene: NA

CDR3 DNA: TGTGCCAGCAGTTACTCAATATCGACTAGCGGGTACCACAATGAGCAGTTCTTC
CDR3 protein: CASSYSISTSGYHNEQFF
J gene: TRBJ2-1
clone size: few
V gene: TRBV6-5
D gene: TRBD2

CDR3 DNA: TGTGCCAGCAGCCAAGAAGCCCCCGGGACAGCGAACACCGGGGAGCTGTTTTTT
CDR3 protein: CASSQEAPGTANTGELFF
J gene: TRBJ2-2
clone size: many
V gene: TRBV4-2
D gene: TRBD1

CDR3 DNA: TGTGCCAGCAGTTATATTCGGCTGGCGGGGAGAAAGGTGTTAAATGAGCAGTTCTTC
CDR3 protein: CASSYIRLAGRKVLNEQFF
J gene: TRBJ2-1
clone size: NA
V gene: TRBV27
D gene: NA

CDR3 DNA: TGTGCTAGCAGTCGCTCTCGGGACACCGGGGAGCTGTTTTTT
CDR3 protein: CASSRSRDTGELFF
J gene: TRBJ2-2
clone size: NA
V gene: TRBV7-7
D gene: NA

CDR3 DNA: TGCAGTGGGGGCTCCTCCCTATATTTCCCACCCTACACTGAAGCTTTCTTT
CDR3 protein: CSGGSSLYFPPYTEAFF
J gene: TRBJ1-1
clone size: NA
V gene: TRBV20-1
D gene: NA

CDR3 DNA: TGTGCCACCAGTGATCCAGCCATAGCCAAAAACATTCAGTACTTC
CDR3 protein: CATSDPAIAKNIQYF
J gene: TRBJ2-4
clone size: few
V gene: TRBV24-1
D gene: NA

CDR3 DNA: TGTGCCAGCAGCTTAGGACAGGGGGTCACAGATACGCAGTATTTT
CDR3 protein: CASSLGQGVTDTQYF
J gene: TRBJ2-3
clone size: NA
V gene: TRBV7-2
D gene: TRBD1

CDR3 DNA: TGTGCCAGCAGCTCGACAGGGTCGAATGAAGCTTTCTTT
CDR3 protein: CASSSTGSNEAFF
J gene: TRBJ1-1
clone size: many
V gene: TRBV7-9
D gene: TRBD1

CDR3 DNA: TGCGCCAGCAGCTCGTTAGCGGGAGGTTTCTACAATGAGCAGTTCTTC
CDR3 protein: CASSSLAGGFYNEQFF
J gene: TRBJ2-1
clone size: many
V gene: TRBV5-1
D gene: TRBD2

CDR3 DNA: TGCGCCAGCAACCCAGACCGGGACAGCATCTATGGCTACACCTTC
CDR3 protein: CASNPDRDSIYGYTF
J gene: TRBJ1-2
clone size: NA
V gene: TRBV4-1
D gene: TRBD1

CDR3 DNA: TGTGCCAGCAGCTTAGGTGTGGGCAGGGCCACTGAAGCTTTCTTT
CDR3 protein: CASSLGVGRATEAFF
J gene: TRBJ1-1
clone size: many
V gene: TRBV7-6
D gene: NA

CDR3 DNA: TGTGCCAGCACCGTGGACAGGGCTAATGAAAAACTGTTTTTT
CDR3 protein: CASTVDRANEKLFF
J gene: TRBJ1-4
clone size: few
V gene: TRBV7-2
D gene: TRBD1

CDR3 DNA: TGCAGTGCTATCGTACAGACCCAGTACTTC
CDR3 protein: CSAIVQTQYF
J gene: TRBJ2-5
clone size: few
V gene: TRBV20-1
D gene: NA

CDR3 DNA: TGTGCCACCAGTGGTACGACCGGGACAGGGGAGACCCAGTACTTC
CDR3 protein: CATSGTTGTGETQYF
J gene: TRBJ2-5
clone size: few
V gene: TRBV24-1
D gene: TRBD1

CDR3 DNA: TGTGCCGGCAGCACGCGGGGGGGACACGGGGAGCTGTTTTTT
CDR3 protein: CAGSTRGGHGELFF
J gene: TRBJ2-2
clone size: NA
V gene: TRBV7-2
D gene: TRBD2

CDR3 DNA: TGTGCCAGCACTTTATCATCTGGTGATAACTATGGCTACACCTTC
CDR3 protein: CASTLSSGDNYGYTF
J gene: TRBJ1-2
clone size: many
V gene: TRBV12-3/TRBV12-4
D gene: NA

CDR3 DNA: TGCAGTGCTATACCGTTCAGGGGCAATGAGCAGTTCTTC
CDR3 protein: CSAIPFRGNEQFF
J gene: TRBJ2-1
clone size: NA
V gene: TRBV20-1
D gene: NA

CDR3 DNA: TGTGCCAGCAGTTTAGGACTAGCGGGAACCAATGAGCAGTTCTTC
CDR3 protein: CASSLGLAGTNEQFF
J gene: TRBJ2-1
clone size: few
V gene: TRBV27
D gene: TRBD2

CDR3 DNA: TGTGCCAGCAGCCAACGGACAGGGGAAGCTTTCTTT
CDR3 protein: CASSQRTGEAFF
J gene: TRBJ1-1
clone size: many
V gene: TRBV7-2
D gene: TRBD1

CDR3 DNA: TGTGCCATCAGTGCTGGGGGTGGCTACACCTTC
CDR3 protein: CAISAGGGYTF
J gene: TRBJ1-2
clone size: many
V gene: TRBV10-3
D gene: NA

CDR3 DNA: TGTGCCAGCAGGGCTCTCGGGGGCTTCACAAATTCACCCCTCCACTTT
CDR3 protein: CASRALGGFTNSPLHF
J gene: TRBJ1-6
clone size: once
V gene: TRBV2
D gene: NA

CDR3 DNA: TGTGCCAGCAGCTTAGGCACCGGGACAACCTACGAGCAGTACTTC
CDR3 protein: CASSLGTGTTYEQYF
J gene: TRBJ2-7
clone size: NA
V gene: TRBV11-2
D gene: NA